This TCR beta chain was sequenced in a study of breast tumors, draining lymph nodes, adjacent tissues. Study results and limitations: Most tumor T cells seemingly derive from lymph node, then expand in tumor. Luminal-like breast cancer showed significantly greater tumor-nontumor repertoire similarity than basal-like breast cancer did. That most tumor T cells come from lymph nodes remained unproven. Tumor TCR diversity was below lymph nodes but above nontumor tissue.

Trimming shortened V by 11 bases and J by 4 bases, and 5 bases separated the two germline ends. Germline V gene data show CDR1 as MGHDK and CDR2 as SYGVNS. The CDR3 consists of 9 residues. This clonotype was detected many times. Its antigen is unknown. TCRdb called the multiplex PCR reads again in MiXCR, with one record for every CDR3 protein. The repertoire includes over 15,000 distinct CDR3 sequences, 50% to 60% of them detected once, and around 16% sits in the top ten. This sequence was found in a female donor with breast cancer. Some clones in this sample may be carry-over from other donors' samples. Sequencing was carried out using tumor-adjacent breast tissue. The rearrangement links TRBV25-1 to TRBJ1-1; D unresolved. The CDR3 region has the DNA TGTGCCTTAAGCACTGAAGCTTTCTTT. The encoded protein is CALSTEAFF. Filled out from reference TRBV25-1 and TRBJ1-1, the complete variable domain reads EADIYQTPRYLVIGTGKKITLECSQTMGHDKMYWYQQDPGMELHLIHYSYGVNSTEKGDLSSESTVSRIRTEHFPLTLESARPSHTSQYLCALSTEAFFGQGTRLTVV.